This TCR beta chain was identified in a study of T-cell memory formation after mild COVID-19. A single record per CDR3 protein comes from TCRdb applying MiXCR to the 5' RACE reads. This sample yields 250,000 to 350,000 distinct CDR3 sequences, of which roughly 17% are seen a single time; less than 30% belongs to the top ten. The CDR3 contains 15 residues. Per germline, CDR1 SGHRS and CDR2 YFSETQ. V was clipped by 3 bases and J by 5 bases; unmatched bases: 9. This clonotype was seen a few times. The receptor's source is a man aged 18 to 29 who had mild COVID-19 (a few samples of this study predate the infection). Cell type and time point are not known. The chain carries TRBV5-1 and TRBJ2-7; TRBD1 matches at 9 bases. Sequencing was carried out using PBMCs or a T cell subset sorted from them (not recorded which). In DNA, the CDR3 is TGCGCCAGCAGCTCACAGGGGGCGCTTAATAACGAGCAGTACTTC. It specifies CASSSQGALNNEQYF.